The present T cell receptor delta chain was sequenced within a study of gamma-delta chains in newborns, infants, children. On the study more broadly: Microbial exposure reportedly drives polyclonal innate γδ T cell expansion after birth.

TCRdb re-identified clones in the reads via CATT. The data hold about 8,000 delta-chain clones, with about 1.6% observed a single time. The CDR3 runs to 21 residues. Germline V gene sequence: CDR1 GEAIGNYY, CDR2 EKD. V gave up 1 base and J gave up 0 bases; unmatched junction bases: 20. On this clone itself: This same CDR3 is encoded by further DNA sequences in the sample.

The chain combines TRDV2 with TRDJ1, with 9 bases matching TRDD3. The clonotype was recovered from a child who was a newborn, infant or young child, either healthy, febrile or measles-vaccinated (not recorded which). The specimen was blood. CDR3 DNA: TGTGCCTGTGACACAGGGTCTACTGGGGGACCTCCCTCGACGTACACCGATAAACTCATCTTT. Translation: CACDTGSTGGPPSTYTDKLIF.